This T cell receptor (beta chain) was retrieved from a study of blood T cell repertoires in COVID-19. About the research overall: The origin of the acute and convalescent COVID-19 samples was the United States, Italy and Spain.

The length of the CDR3 is 13 residues. Trimming took 6 bases from V and 2 from J; bases not matched to a gene: 4. Clones were read by immunoSEQ multiplex PCR, and TCRdb kept only the in-frame ones, dropping some. The sample holds over 150,000 clones, approximately 73% seen once. The sequenced material came from peripheral blood. The sequence derives from an elderly woman with acute or convalescent COVID-19. V is TRBV12-3 or TRBV12-4 and J is TRBJ2-7; 7 nucleotides line up with TRBD2. The CDR3 DNA reads TGTGCCAGCAGGCTGGCGGGGGCCTACGAGCAGTACTTC. It translates to CASRLAGAYEQYF.